This T cell receptor (beta chain) was identified in a study of T cell responses to AZD1222 COVID-19 vaccine. On the study more broadly: Second-dose groups at about 4 or about 12 weeks were pooled. Study-wide results and limits: Vaccination with two AZD1222 doses was followed by a rise in Spike-specific TCR breadth and depth. Among spike-specific TCRs, nearly half reportedly target unmutated variant regions. It was only after the peak T cell response that any repertoires were sampled.

Produced via immunoSEQ multiplex PCR; TCRdb's table is partial and in-frame only. This sample has around 94,000 clones, with more than 85% found just once. In the case of this clone: Its antigen is still unknown.

J was trimmed by 2 bases and V by 4 bases; bases with no gene match: 13. The CDR3 sequence is 18 residues long. Germline-derived CDR1 and CDR2 are SGHNT and YYREEE (reference sequence). The receptor comes from an adult in good health. The source was peripheral blood, collected on day 0 of AZD1222 vaccination. This chain uses TRBV5-4 with TRBJ2-2; 8 bases map to TRBD1. CDR3 loop: CASSQLRRQGNNTGELFF. The CDR3 region has the DNA TGTGCCAGCAGCCAATTGAGAAGACAGGGGAATAACACCGGGGAGCTGTTTTTT.